Listed below are T cell receptor beta chains from one sample, sequenced in a study of OX40 agonist ivuxolimab in advanced cancers. Sequencing used immunoSEQ multiplex PCR; TCRdb keeps in-frame clones, though not all of them. The table shows about 60,000 clones, with over 90% occurring only once. Sequencing was performed on CD4+ or CD8+ T cells sorted from blood, taken in a trial of the OX40 agonist ivuxolimab. The receptors shown here come from an adult with an advanced solid tumor such as melanoma, head and neck, liver or kidney cancer. Both conserved end residues are part of each CDR3. A D gene is named only where the DNA matches it firmly. Size is stated for part of the rows, as once, few or many counts, or as a class when the clone is expanded.

d_call j_call v_call clone_size cdr3_nt cdr3_aa
NA TRBJ2-2 TRBV6-5 NA TGTGCCAGCTCGATGGCCGGGGAGCTGTTTTTT CASSMAGELFF
NA TRBJ2-4 TRBV7-9 NA TGTGCCAGCAGCTTAAATCAGGGGCCGCGGAACAAAAACATTCAGTACTTC CASSLNQGPRNKNIQYF
NA TRBJ2-1 TRBV5-4 NA TGTGCCAGCAGCTTGGTAACAGTGAGTGAGCAGTTCTTC CASSLVTVSEQFF
NA TRBJ2-7 TRBV5-8 NA TGTGCCAGCAGCTGGGGGGAGGAGACCTACGAGCAGTACTTC CASSWGEETYEQYF
NA TRBJ2-7 TRBV7-9 NA TGTGCCAGCAGCTTAGGCGTCAGCGACGAGCAGTACTTC CASSLGVSDEQYF
NA TRBJ1-2 TRBV5-1 NA TGCGCCAGCAGTTCCGACAGCGGCTATGGCTACACCTTC CASSSDSGYGYTF
TRBD2 TRBJ2-3 TRBV5-8 NA TGTGCCAGCAGATGGCTAGCGGGAGATACGCAGTATTTT CASRWLAGDTQYF
NA TRBJ1-5 TRBV6-1 few TGTGCCAGCAGTCCGGGACTTAGCAATCAGCCCCAGCATTTT CASSPGLSNQPQHF
NA TRBJ2-1 TRBV4-1 once TGCGCCAGCAGCCCTAATGAGAATGAGCAGTTCTTC CASSPNENEQFF
NA TRBJ2-7 TRBV11-2 NA TGTGCCAGCAGCCAAGTAGTACATGAACAGTACTTC CASSQVVHEQYF
NA TRBJ2-2 TRBV19 NA TGTGCCAGTAGTATCTTGGCAACCGGGGAGCTGTTTTTT CASSILATGELFF
TRBD1 TRBJ2-3 TRBV2 NA TGTGCCAGCGAAATTGGACAGGGGAGGAGAGATACGCAGTATTTT CASEIGQGRRDTQYF
TRBD1 TRBJ2-6 TRBV7-9 NA TGTGCCAGCAGCCAGGGGGCGATGGCCCCGAGCTCTGGGGCCAACGTCCTGACTTTC CASSQGAMAPSSGANVLTF
NA TRBJ1-1 TRBV7-9 NA TGTGCCAGCAGCCCAAATCAGGAGATCCCTGAAGCTTTCTTT CASSPNQEIPEAFF
NA TRBJ2-2 TRBV6-5 NA TGTGCCAGCAGTTACTCACGTGGGGACACCGGGGAGCTGTTTTTT CASSYSRGDTGELFF
TRBD2 TRBJ2-7 TRBV13 NA TGTGCCAGCAGCTTAGGAGGAGCGGGAGCCTACGAGCAGTACTTC CASSLGGAGAYEQYF
NA TRBJ2-1 TRBV27 NA TGTGCCAGCAGTTTAGCAGGAAGCGTGAACAATGAGCAGTTCTTC CASSLAGSVNNEQFF
NA TRBJ1-5 TRBV9 once TGTGCCAGCAGCGTAACGTCAGGTCAGCCCCAGCATTTT CASSVTSGQPQHF
NA TRBJ1-3 TRBV10-3 NA TGTGCCATCAGTGAGTTAGAATGGGGGACCCCGACCACTGGAAACACCATATATTTT CAISELEWGTPTTGNTIYF
NA TRBJ2-2 TRBV30 NA TGTGCCTGGAGTGGGACTTTGGGGGGCACCGGGGAGCTGTTTTTT CAWSGTLGGTGELFF
NA TRBJ2-7 TRBV25-1 NA TGTGCCAGCAGTGAATACAGAGAGCAGTACTTC CASSEYREQYF
NA TRBJ2-5 TRBV28 NA TGTGCCAGCAGTTCCGGGACCGCCGGGGAGACCCAGTACTTC CASSSGTAGETQYF
NA TRBJ2-5 TRBV4-1 NA TGCGCCAGCAGCCAAGTGGCGGACGGTACAGAGACCCAGTACTTC CASSQVADGTETQYF
NA TRBJ1-3 TRBV30 NA TGTGCCTGGGGAGGAAACACCATATATTTT CAWGGNTIYF
NA TRBJ1-1 TRBV7-8 NA TGTGCCAGCAGCGATGGACCAGAAGCTTTCTTT CASSDGPEAFF
NA TRBJ2-3 TRBV4-1 NA TGCGCCAGCAGCCTTAGGGCAGGGGGAGGTACAGATACGCAGTATTTT CASSLRAGGGTDTQYF
NA TRBJ2-3 TRBV7-2 NA TGTGCCAGCAGCTCCCGGGCGGGCACAGATACGCAGTATTTT CASSSRAGTDTQYF
NA TRBJ2-4 TRBV7-2 NA TGTGCCAGCAGCTTAAGGGGGGCAGGGCCAAGAAACATTCAGTACTTC CASSLRGAGPRNIQYF
TRBD1 TRBJ1-2 TRBV10-2 NA TGCGCCAGCAGTGAAATTTCAGGGGGCGCACGTGGCTACACCTTC CASSEISGGARGYTF
NA TRBJ1-6 TRBV27 NA TGTGCCAGCAGTTTTTCCCCCCGGAGGACCTATAATTCACCCCTCCACTTT CASSFSPRRTYNSPLHF
NA TRBJ1-5 TRBV28 NA TGTGCCAGCAGTTTTCGGGATTCCGGACCCGGTTCGCTAAGGGGGCCCCAGCATTTT CASSFRDSGPGSLRGPQHF
TRBD2 TRBJ2-3 TRBV19 once TGTGCCAGTAGTTGGACTAGCGGGAGAAGTGATACGCAGTATTTT CASSWTSGRSDTQYF
TRBD1 TRBJ2-5 TRBV19 NA TGTGCCACTGCGCCGGGACAGGGTTTCCAAGAGACCCAGTACTTC CATAPGQGFQETQYF
NA TRBJ1-1 TRBV28 NA TGTGCCAGCAGTTTGTTAGTGAACACTGAAGCTTTCTTT CASSLLVNTEAFF